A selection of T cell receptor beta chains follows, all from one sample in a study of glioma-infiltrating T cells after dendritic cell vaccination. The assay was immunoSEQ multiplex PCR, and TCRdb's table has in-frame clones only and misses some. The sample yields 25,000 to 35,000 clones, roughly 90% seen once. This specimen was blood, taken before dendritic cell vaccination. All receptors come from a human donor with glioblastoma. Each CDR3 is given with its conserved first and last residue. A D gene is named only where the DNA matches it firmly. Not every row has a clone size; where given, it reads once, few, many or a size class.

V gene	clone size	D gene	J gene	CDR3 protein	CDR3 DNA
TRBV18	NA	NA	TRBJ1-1	CASSPPVRNTEAFF	TGTGCCAGCTCACCACCGGTCAGGAACACTGAAGCTTTCTTT
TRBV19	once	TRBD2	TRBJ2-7	CASSTGTSGGAFYEQYF	TGTGCCAGTAGCACCGGGACTAGCGGGGGGGCCTTCTACGAGCAGTACTTC
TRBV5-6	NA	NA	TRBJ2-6	CASSFRGSGANVLTF	TGTGCCAGCAGCTTTAGGGGTTCTGGGGCCAACGTCCTGACTTTC
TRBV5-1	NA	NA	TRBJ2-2	CASSSHTGNTGELFF	TGCGCCAGCAGCTCTCATACAGGGAACACCGGGGAGCTGTTTTTT
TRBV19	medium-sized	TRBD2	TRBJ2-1	CASSIYLAGGYNEQFF	TGTGCCAGTAGTATTTATCTAGCGGGGGGTTACAATGAGCAGTTCTTC
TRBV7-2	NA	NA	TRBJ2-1	CATRQRNEQFF	TGTGCCACCCGACAGCGCAATGAGCAGTTCTTC
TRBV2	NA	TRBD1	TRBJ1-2	CASSGHTGDSYGYTF	TGTGCCAGCAGCGGGCACACAGGGGATAGCTATGGCTACACCTTC
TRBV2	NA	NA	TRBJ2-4	CAITVQGAKNIQYF	TGTGCCATTACCGTGCAGGGTGCCAAAAACATTCAGTACTTC
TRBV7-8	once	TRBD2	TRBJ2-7	CASSLVLAGPNEQYF	TGTGCCAGCAGCTTAGTTCTAGCGGGACCAAACGAGCAGTACTTC
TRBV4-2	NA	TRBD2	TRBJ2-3	CASSQEGTSGGASTDTQYF	TGTGCCAGCAGCCAAGAAGGGACTAGCGGGGGGGCCAGCACAGATACGCAGTATTTT
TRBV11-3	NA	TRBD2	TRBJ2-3	CASSPGGASTDTQYF	TGTGCCAGCAGCCCGGGAGGGGCGTCCACAGATACGCAGTATTTT
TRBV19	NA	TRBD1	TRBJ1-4	CASSTGTGRANEKLFF	TGTGCCAGTAGTACGGGGACAGGGAGGGCTAATGAAAAACTGTTTTTT
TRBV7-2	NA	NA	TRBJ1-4	CASSLGAGQSNEKLFF	TGTGCCAGCAGCTTAGGAGCCGGACAGTCTAATGAAAAACTGTTTTTT
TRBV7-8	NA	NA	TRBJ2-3	CASSLRGPTYTDTQYF	TGTGCCAGCAGCTTACGCGGCCCCACCTACACAGATACGCAGTATTTT
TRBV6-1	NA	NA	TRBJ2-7	CASSKPWTHEQYF	TGTGCCAGCAGTAAGCCTTGGACACACGAGCAGTACTTC
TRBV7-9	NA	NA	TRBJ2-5	CASSSTVQETQYF	TGTGCCAGCAGCTCGACAGTACAAGAGACCCAGTACTTC
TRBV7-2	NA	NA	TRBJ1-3	CASSFRGSPGNTIYF	TGTGCCAGCAGCTTTAGGGGGTCCCCTGGAAACACCATATATTTT
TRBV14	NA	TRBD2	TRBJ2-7	CASGKAGVSSYEQYF	TGTGCCAGCGGTAAAGCGGGGGTGAGCTCCTACGAGCAGTACTTC
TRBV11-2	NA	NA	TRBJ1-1	CASTLLAGMNTEAFF	TGTGCCAGCACCCTTTTGGCGGGCATGAACACTGAAGCTTTCTTT
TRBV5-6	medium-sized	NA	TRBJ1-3	CASSLADTGSGNTIYF	TGTGCCAGCAGCTTGGCGGACACGGGCTCTGGAAACACCATATATTTT
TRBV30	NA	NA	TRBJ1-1	CAWKGRGVNTEAFF	TGTGCCTGGAAGGGGCGCGGGGTGAACACTGAAGCTTTCTTT
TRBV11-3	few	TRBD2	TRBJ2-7	CASSSSRGGSSSYEQYF	TGTGCCAGCAGCTCGTCCCGGGGGGGCTCAAGCTCCTACGAGCAGTACTTC
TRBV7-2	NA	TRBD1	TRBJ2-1	CASSRWTGTGNEQFF	TGTGCCAGCAGCCGGTGGACAGGGACCGGCAATGAGCAGTTCTTC
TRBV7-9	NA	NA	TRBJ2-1	CASSLASGDYNEQFF	TGTGCCAGCAGCTTAGCGAGTGGAGACTACAATGAGCAGTTCTTC
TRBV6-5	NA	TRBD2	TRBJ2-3	CASRGLAGGADTQYF	TGTGCCAGCAGGGGACTAGCGGGGGGGGCAGATACGCAGTATTTT
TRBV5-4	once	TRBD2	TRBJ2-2	CASSSLAGGNTGELFF	TGTGCCAGCAGCTCACTAGCGGGGGGGAACACCGGGGAGCTGTTTTTT
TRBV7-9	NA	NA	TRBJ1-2	CASSSRHNGYTF	TGTGCCAGCAGCTCCCGACATAATGGCTACACCTTC
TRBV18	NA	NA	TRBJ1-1	CASSPLQGGNTEAFF	TGTGCCAGCTCACCTTTACAGGGTGGGAACACTGAAGCTTTCTTT
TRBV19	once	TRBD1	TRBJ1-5	CASSPRQGNSNQPQHF	TGTGCCAGTAGTCCTCGACAGGGGAATAGCAATCAGCCCCAGCATTTT
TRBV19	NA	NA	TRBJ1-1	CAIRGNTEAFF	TGTGCTATCAGGGGTAACACTGAAGCTTTCTTT
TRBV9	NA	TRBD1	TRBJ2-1	CASSLSTGVSYNEQFF	TGTGCCAGCAGCCTATCGACAGGGGTGAGCTACAATGAGCAGTTCTTC
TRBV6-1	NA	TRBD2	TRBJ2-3	CASSEGMGGGDTDTQYF	TGTGCCAGCAGTGAAGGGATGGGGGGGGGAGACACAGATACGCAGTATTTT
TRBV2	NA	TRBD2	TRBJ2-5	CASTRRTSGETQYF	TGTGCCAGCACCCGTAGGACTAGCGGAGAGACCCAGTACTTC
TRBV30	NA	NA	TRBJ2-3	CAWSVYSTDTQYF	TGTGCCTGGAGTGTATATAGCACAGATACGCAGTATTTT
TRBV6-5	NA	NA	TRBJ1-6	CASSYSGRDSPLHF	TGTGCCAGCAGCTACTCGGGGAGGGATTCACCCCTCCACTTT
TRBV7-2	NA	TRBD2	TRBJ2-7	CASSLYDRRGGRSYEQYF	TGTGCCAGCAGCTTATACGACCGACGGGGGGGGCGGTCCTACGAGCAGTACTTC
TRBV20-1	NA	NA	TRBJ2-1	CSVAHNEQFF	TGCAGTGTCGCGCACAATGAGCAGTTCTTC
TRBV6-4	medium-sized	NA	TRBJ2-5	CASSDPETQYF	TGTGCCAGCAGTGACCCGGAGACCCAGTACTTC
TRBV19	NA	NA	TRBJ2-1	CASSITGLRNEQFF	TGTGCCAGTAGTATAACAGGGTTGAGGAATGAGCAGTTCTTC
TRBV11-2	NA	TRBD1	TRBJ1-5	CASSDRDRRSNQPQHF	TGTGCCAGCAGCGACCGGGACAGGAGGAGCAATCAGCCCCAGCATTTT
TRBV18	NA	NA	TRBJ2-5	CASSPPSGILGETQYF	TGTGCCAGCTCACCGCCCTCCGGGATTCTGGGGGAGACCCAGTACTTC
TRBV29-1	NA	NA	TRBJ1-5	CSVDQGPDRPQHF	TGCAGCGTTGACCAGGGGCCCGATAGGCCCCAGCATTTT
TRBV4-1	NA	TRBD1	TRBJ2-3	CASSQTGQGRSTDTQYF	TGCGCCAGCAGCCAAACCGGACAGGGACGGAGTACAGATACGCAGTATTTT
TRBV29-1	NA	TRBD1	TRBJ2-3	CSVPGTVADTQYF	TGCAGCGTTCCTGGGACAGTGGCAGATACGCAGTATTTT
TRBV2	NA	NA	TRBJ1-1	CASYFRDMNTEAFF	TGTGCCAGCTATTTTAGGGACATGAACACTGAAGCTTTCTTT
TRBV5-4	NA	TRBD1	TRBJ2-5	CASSLGDRWQGETQYF	TGTGCCAGCAGCTTGGGGGACAGGTGGCAGGGAGAGACCCAGTACTTC
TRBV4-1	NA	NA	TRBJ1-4	CASQPGLNEKLFF	TGCGCCAGTCAGCCGGGGTTAAATGAAAAACTGTTTTTT
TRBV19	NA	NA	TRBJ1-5	CASSTPGSSGNQPQHF	TGTGCCAGTAGTACTCCGGGGTCCTCCGGCAATCAGCCCCAGCATTTT
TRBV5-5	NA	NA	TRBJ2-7	CASSSTGLQYEQYF	TGTGCCAGCAGTTCAACAGGGCTTCAATACGAGCAGTACTTC
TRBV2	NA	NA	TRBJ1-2	CASSAVTARLSGYTF	TGTGCCAGCAGTGCGGTAACAGCCAGATTGAGTGGCTACACCTTC
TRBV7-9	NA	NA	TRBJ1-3	CASSSPRFSSGNTIYF	TGTGCCAGCAGCTCCCCCAGGTTCAGCTCTGGAAACACCATATATTTT
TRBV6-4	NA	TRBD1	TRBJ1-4	CASSRDRDEKLFF	TGTGCCAGCAGCCGGGACAGGGATGAAAAACTGTTTTTT
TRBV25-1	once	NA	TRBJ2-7	CASRHRISGEQYF	TGTGCCAGCAGACACCGTATCTCGGGCGAGCAGTACTTC